These 24 T cell receptor beta chains originate from one sample sequenced in a study of technical replicates of blood from several donors. TCRdb's table, derived via immunoSEQ multiplex PCR, lists solely in-frame clones and lacks some. The table lists roughly 82,000 clones, around 90% of them singletons. The material sequenced was T cells isolated from PBMCs. These receptors were obtained from a human donor in good health.

The chain has TRBV5-1 and TRBJ1-5; perhaps TRBD1 as D (6 bases). V was cut by 0 bases and J by 4 bases, with 8 bases left in between. CDR1 SGHRS and CDR2 YFSETQ come from the germline V gene. The CDR3 runs to 14 residues. The CDR3 region has the DNA TGCGCCAGCAGCTTGGCCGACAGGAATCAGCCCCAGCATTTT. Its protein product is CASSLADRNQPQHF.

V usage is TRBV19 and J usage is TRBJ2-7; no clear D. V was cut by 6 bases and J by 5 bases, with 17 bases left in between. From germline, CDR1 is LNHDA and CDR2 SQIVND (reference sequence). The CDR3 spans 14 residues. The CDR3 spells CASRNPGSGNEQYF. CDR3 coding DNA: TGTGCCAGTAGGAACCCCGGGTCTGGCAACGAGCAGTACTTC.

The chain joins TRBV11-2 to TRBJ2-7, with D unclear. Trimming cost V 3 bases and J 4 bases, with 13 bases left between them. The germline gives CDR1 SGHAT, CDR2 FQNNGV. This CDR3 is 14 amino acids long. The CDR3 bases are TGTGCCAGCAGCTTCTCAGGTGCAGGATACGAGCAGTACTTC. Protein product: CASSFSGAGYEQYF.

The table lists this clone with a count of one. CDR3 residues: CASSLAGGLNTGELFF. CDR3 sequence (DNA): TGTGCCAGCAGCTTAGCGGGGGGGCTTAACACCGGGGAGCTGTTTTTT. The gene calls are TRBV7-6 and TRBJ2-2, with TRBD2 as a possible D gene (7 bases). V was pared by 0 bases and J by 2 bases, with 10 bases between. The CDR3 length is 16 residues. Germline V gene lookup returns CDR1 SGHVS and CDR2 FNYEAQ.

The chain carries TRBV14 and TRBJ1-2; 7 positions agree with TRBD1. With V trimmed by 4 bases and J by 4 bases, 15 bases remained unmatched. This CDR3 has 17 amino acids. Germline V gives CDR1 SGHDN, CDR2 FVKESK. The CDR3 bases are TGTGCCAGCAGCCCCCGTATGGTGGGACAGACCACCTATGGCTACACCTTC. This codes for CASSPRMVGQTTYGYTF.

This chain connects TRBV5-8 to TRBJ2-3; 9 positions match TRBD1. V lost 0 bases, J lost 3 bases, and 14 bases stayed unmatched. Germline loops: CDR1 SGHTS, CDR2 YDEGEE. The CDR3 runs 19 residues. The CDR3 nucleotides read TGTGCCAGCAGCTTGGTAGGGACAGGGCGGGTCAAGGGGACAGATACGCAGTATTTT. As protein: CASSLVGTGRVKGTDTQYF.

V is TRBV19 and J is TRBJ2-4, with D perhaps matching TRBD2 (6 bases). Trimming shortened V by 2 bases and J by 4 bases, and 15 bases separated the two germline ends. The CDR3 loop spans 16 amino acids. The germline V gene has CDR1 LNHDA and CDR2 SQIVND (reference sequence). The CDR3 DNA sequence: TGTGCCAGTAGTATAAGTTTGGGACTTGGTAAAAACATTCAGTACTTC. This codes for CASSISLGLGKNIQYF.

V usage is TRBV5-1 and J usage is TRBJ2-3, with D perhaps matching TRBD2 (5 bases). V lost 2 bases to trimming and J lost 2 bases, with 9 bases between them. CDR1 is SGHRS, CDR2 YFSETQ, per germline. The CDR3 runs to 14 residues. The CDR3 DNA reads TGCGCCAGCAGCTTAGCGGACGTCACAGATACGCAGTATTTT. Its protein product is CASSLADVTDTQYF.

This chain joins TRBV29-1 and TRBJ2-1, with D maybe TRBD2 (5 bases). CDR1 and CDR2 (germline): SQVTM, ANQGSEA. The CDR3 extends over 12 amino acids. V shed 7 bases and J shed 9 bases, with 16 bases lying between them. The CDR3 nucleotides are TGCAGCGGGAGGAGGCGGGCGGGTGAGCAGTTCTTC. Translating gives CSGRRRAGEQFF.

This clone was seen a single time. V usage is TRBV6-5 and J usage is TRBJ2-3; 7 bases agree with TRBD1. CDR3 length: 15 amino acids. Germline loops: CDR1 MNHEY, CDR2 SVGAGI. V trimming: 3 bases; J trimming: 1 base; junction bases outside the gene matches: 4. The CDR3 spells CASSYPQGGTDTQYF. CDR3 DNA sequence: TGTGCCAGCAGTTATCCTCAGGGGGGCACAGATACGCAGTATTTT.

This clone was seen just once. The gene calls are TRBV5-4 and TRBJ2-7; 12 bases align to TRBD2. V was pared by 3 bases and J by 5 bases, with 12 bases of the junction left unmatched. Germline loops: CDR1 SGHNT, CDR2 YYREEE (reference sequence). CDR3 length: 17 residues. CDR3 nucleotide sequence: TGTGCCAGCAGCTATGGATCTCGACTAGCGGGGGCCCACGAGCAGTACTTC. Its translation is CASSYGSRLAGAHEQYF.

The CDR3 loop reads CASSLMASGLDEQYF. The CDR3 region has the DNA TGTGCCAGCAGCTTAATGGCTAGCGGTCTGGATGAGCAGTACTTC. The chain uses TRBV5-4 and TRBJ2-7; 7 bases are a match to TRBD2. Germline V gene data show CDR1 as SGHNT and CDR2 as YYREEE (reference sequence). CDR3 length equals 15 residues. V lost 2 bases to trimming and J lost 7 bases; unmatched junction nucleotides: 12.

The chain couples TRBV6-1 to TRBJ1-1, with TRBD1 matching over 7 bases. CDR1 MNHNS and CDR2 SASEGT come from the germline V gene. With V trimmed by 1 base and J by 10 bases, 9 bases remained unmatched. The CDR3 length is 14 residues. DNA of the CDR3: TGTGCCAGCAGTGAAGGACAAAAAGGGGGCGCAGCTTTCTTT. Its translation: CASSEGQKGGAAFF.

J is TRBJ1-1 and V is TRBV15, with a tentative D call TRBD1 (6 bases). Trimming stripped 0 bases from V and 9 bases from J, with 14 bases between. CDR3 length equals 14 residues. CDR1 is LNHNV and CDR2 is YYDKDF in the germline V gene (reference sequence). The CDR3: CATSRDSGQGQAFF. CDR3 nucleotides: TGTGCCACCAGCAGAGATTCAGGGCAGGGGCAAGCTTTCTTT. The full variable domain, with the rest looked up from reference TRBV15 and TRBJ1-1, is DAMVIQNPRYQVTQFGKPVTLSCSQTLNHNVMYWYQQKSSQAPKLLFHYYDKDFNNEADTPDNFQSRRPNTSFCFLDIRSPGLGDTAMYLCATSRDSGQGQAFFGQGTRLTVV.

V and J are TRBV5-6 and TRBJ2-1, with no clear D. Per the germline V gene, CDR1 is SGHDT and CDR2 is YYEEEE. The CDR3 contains 15 residues. Trimming removed 3 bases from V and 5 bases from J, with 15 bases in between. CDR3: CASSSFSERNNEQFF. The CDR3 DNA follows: TGTGCCAGCAGCTCGTTCAGCGAACGGAACAATGAGCAGTTCTTC.

V gene TRBV10-2 combines with J gene TRBJ2-7; the match to TRBD2 covers 12 bases. V lost 0 bases to trimming and J lost 2 bases; unmatched junction nucleotides: 8. The CDR3 extends over 18 amino acids. Germline CDR1 and CDR2: WSHSY and SAAADI. The CDR3 spells CASSESAVGLAGPYEQYF. The CDR3 DNA reads TGCGCCAGCAGTGAGTCGGCCGTCGGACTAGCGGGGCCCTACGAGCAGTACTTC.

V gene TRBV2 combines with J gene TRBJ2-2, with D possibly being TRBD2 (5 bases). The V gene's germline CDR1 is SNHLY and CDR2 FYNNEI. V was shortened by 9 bases and J by 1 base, with 9 bases between the two germline ends. The CDR3 contains 13 residues. The CDR3 nucleotides are TGTGCCAGTAAACGGGAGAACACCGGGGAGCTGTTTTTT. Residues: CASKRENTGELFF.

This clone was seen only once. The chain joins TRBV28 to TRBJ2-7, with D possibly being TRBD2 (5 bases). Trimming removed 2 bases at V and 4 bases at J, with 15 bases between. The CDR3 is 15 residues long. In germline, CDR1 is MDHEN, CDR2 SYDVKM. The CDR3 is CASSLGRATSYEQYF. For the CDR3, the DNA is TGTGCCAGCAGTTTAGGGCGGGCAACTTCTTACGAGCAGTACTTC.

The chain carries TRBV6-4 and TRBJ2-1; a possible D gene is TRBD2 (6 bases). Trimming pared 2 bases from V and 3 bases from J, leaving 11 bases between. CDR1 is MRHNA, CDR2 SNTAGT, per germline. The CDR3 has 15 amino acids. The CDR3 loop is CASSDGGGNYNEQFF. The DNA of the CDR3 is TGTGCCAGCAGTGACGGTGGCGGGAACTACAATGAGCAGTTCTTC.

This clone appeared once. The chain links TRBV29-1 to TRBJ2-2, with TRBD1 matching over 8 bases. With 0 bases clipped from V and 4 bases from J, the junction kept 16 bases outside the gene matches. Germline-derived CDR1 and CDR2 are SQVTM and ANQGSEA. The CDR3 extends over 19 amino acids. In nucleotides, the CDR3 is TGCAGCGTTGAAGATAGTGGACGCAGGGGGCGCCGGGGCACCGGGGAGCTGTTTTTT. As protein: CSVEDSGRRGRRGTGELFF.

The chain couples TRBV28 to TRBJ1-4; D not resolved. With 7 bases removed from V and 1 base from J, the gap between germline ends came to 13 bases. The CDR3 is made up of 15 amino acids. Germline V CDR1 and CDR2: MDHEN, SYDVKM. As DNA, the CDR3 is TGTGCCAGCACTCGAACGGGATTAACTAATGAAAAACTGTTTTTT. Its translation: CASTRTGLTNEKLFF.

The chain carries TRBV6-5 and TRBJ2-3; TRBD1 matches 10 bases. Trimming cost V 6 bases and J 0 bases; bases outside gene matches: 3. There are 15 residues in the CDR3. Germline assignment: CDR1 MNHEY and CDR2 SVGAGI. The CDR3 DNA reads as TGTGCCAGCAGACGACAGGGGGCCAGCACAGATACGCAGTATTTT. Amino acid sequence: CASRRQGASTDTQYF.

The genes are TRBV28 and TRBJ2-2; D may be TRBD2 (7 bases). V lost 2 bases and J lost 6, with 13 bases in between. This CDR3 is built from 15 residues. Germline CDR1 is MDHEN and CDR2 is SYDVKM. The CDR3 DNA follows: TGTGCCAGCAGTTTAAGGGGGGGGATGGCCGGGGAGCTGTTTTTT. It specifies CASSLRGGMAGELFF.

The rearrangement links TRBV5-1 to TRBJ1-1; possible D gene TRBD1, 6 bases. The CDR3 length is 14 residues. The germline V gene has CDR1 SGHRS and CDR2 YFSETQ. Trimming cost V 6 bases and J 6 bases, with 18 bases left between them. The CDR3, as DNA: TGCGCCAGCACTCAGGGGATAGCGCAGGCTGAAGCTTTCTTT. Protein sequence: CASTQGIAQAEAFF.